This TCR beta chain is from a study of control samples from healthy donors and cancer patients. Method: immunoSEQ multiplex PCR; TCRdb's copy keeps in-frame clones and lacks some. Here the sample spans a few hundred thousand clones, more than 80% being singletons. The germline V and J ends were trimmed by 2 bases and 5 bases, with 12 bases remaining between them. The CDR3 contains 14 residues. Germline lookup yields CDR1 MNHEY and CDR2 SMNVEV (reference sequence). Sequenced: PBMCs. The chain couples TRBV27 to TRBJ1-1, with D possibly being TRBD1 (5 bases). This receptor was taken from a man aged 35 to 55 with head and neck cancer. The CDR3 spells CASSLGGELTEAFF. The CDR3 DNA sequence: TGTGCCAGCAGTTTAGGGGGGGAATTGACTGAAGCTTTCTTT.